The 13 T cell receptor beta chains given below trace back to one sample, sequenced in a study of cytomegalovirus exposure and HLA in healthy donors. The PCR had 60 Vbeta and 13 Jbeta primers. Only in-frame clones appear in the TCRdb table, and some are missing; sequencing was by immunoSEQ multiplex PCR. The sample holds approximately 190,000 clones, 82% seen once. The sample comprised PBMCs. The receptors derive from a woman aged 18-35 years in good health and CMV-seronegative.

The count of this clone is one. This CDR3 reads CASNPAGGTDTQYF. DNA of the CDR3: TGTGCCAGTAACCCAGCGGGAGGGACAGATACGCAGTATTTT. V is TRBV19 and J is TRBJ2-3; 10 bases align to TRBD2. Per germline, CDR1 LNHDA and CDR2 SQIVND (reference sequence). Trimming cost V 7 bases and J 3 bases; bases outside gene matches: 4. The CDR3 is 14 amino acids.

The chain carries TRBV27 and TRBJ2-3; 9 nucleotides line up with TRBD2. V lost 6 bases to trimming and J lost 2 bases; unmatched junction nucleotides: 9. This CDR3 comprises 16 residues. The germline CDR1 and CDR2 sequences are MNHEY and SMNVEV (reference sequence). The CDR3, as DNA: TGTGCCAGCAGCACGACTAGCGGAGACTTCACAGATACGCAGTATTTT. Amino acids: CASSTTSGDFTDTQYF.

The table lists this clone with a count of one. The chain recombines TRBV28 with TRBJ1-2; TRBD1 is a possible D gene (5 bases). The CDR3 contains 14 residues. Between the trimmed V and J ends, which lost 2 bases and 7 bases, there was a span of 14 bases. The germline V gene has CDR1 MDHEN and CDR2 SYDVKM. CDR3 DNA sequence: TGTGCCAGCAGTTTAACAGGAATGGGGTTTGGCTACACCTTC. Protein sequence: CASSLTGMGFGYTF.

The chain employs TRBV7-2 and TRBJ1-2, with 7 bases fitting TRBD1. The CDR3 is made up of 13 amino acids. Losses at the gene ends were 7 bases for V and 5 bases for J; bases not matched to a gene: 7. The germline V gene has CDR1 SGHTA and CDR2 FQGNSA. CDR3 in DNA: TGTGCCAGCACCGGACAGGAGGCGTATGGCTACACCTTC. This encodes CASTGQEAYGYTF.

The gene calls are TRBV7-2 and TRBJ2-2, with 15 bases that match TRBD2. The J segment lost 6 bases and the V segment lost 1 base, leaving 3 bases of the junction unmatched. This CDR3 contains 17 residues. CDR1 is SGHTA and CDR2 is FQGNSA in the germline V gene. CDR3 in amino acids: CASSLGTSGRGAGELFF. The CDR3 DNA follows: TGTGCCAGCAGCTTAGGGACTAGCGGGAGGGGGGCCGGGGAGCTGTTTTTT.

V is TRBV29-1 and J is TRBJ2-5; D possibly corresponds to TRBD1 (5 bases). V lost 8 bases, J lost 4 bases, and 17 bases lay in between. CDR3 length: 13 amino acids. Germline V CDR1 and CDR2: SQVTM, ANQGSEA. CDR3 amino acids: CSTLVGARETQYF. The CDR3 nucleotides read TGCAGCACCCTGGTAGGGGCGCGAGAGACCCAGTACTTC.

This sequence joins TRBV19 and TRBJ2-1, with 7 bases matching TRBD2. The CDR3 loop spans 14 amino acids. V trimming: 8 bases; J trimming: 0 bases; junction bases outside the gene matches: 4. Germline values: CDR1 LNHDA, CDR2 SQIVND (reference sequence). CDR3 amino acids: CASGGGSSYNEQFF. The CDR3 region has the DNA TGTGCCAGTGGAGGCGGGAGCTCCTACAATGAGCAGTTCTTC.

A single count supports this clone. The chain is built from TRBV11-2 and TRBJ2-1; D is unresolved. The CDR3 spans 18 residues. The germline gives CDR1 SGHAT, CDR2 FQNNGV. V shed 2 bases and J shed 4 bases, with 21 bases lying between them. Here the CDR3 DNA reads TGTGCCAGCAGCTTATCTCACCTGACGGTGACAAAATACAATGAGCAGTTCTTC. Its protein is CASSLSHLTVTKYNEQFF. Drawing the rest from reference TRBV11-2 and TRBJ2-1, the complete variable domain is EAGVAQSPRYKIIEKRQSVAFWCNPISGHATLYWYQQILGQGPKLLIQFQNNGVVDDSQLPKDRFSAERLKGVDSTLKIQPAKLEDSAVYLCASSLSHLTVTKYNEQFFGPGTRLTVL.

This chain links TRBV2 with TRBJ2-5; TRBD2 is a possible D gene (6 bases). Germline V gene data show CDR1 as SNHLY and CDR2 as FYNNEI. V was cut by 8 bases and J by 3 bases, with 13 bases left in between. The CDR3 is made up of 13 amino acids. CDR3 bases: TGTGCCAGCTATCCTGGAGGGGAAGAGACCCAGTACTTC. This sequence encodes CASYPGGEETQYF.

This chain uses TRBV27 with TRBJ1-1, with D maybe TRBD1 (6 bases). Per the germline V gene, CDR1 is MNHEY and CDR2 is SMNVEV (reference sequence). The CDR3 sequence is 16 residues long. The ends were cut back, 5 bases at V and 1 base at J, with 17 bases in the middle. This chain's CDR3 is CASSPYVGGANTEAFF. In DNA, the CDR3 is TGTGCCAGCAGTCCGTACGTGGGGGGGGCGAACACTGAAGCTTTCTTT.

The rearrangement uses TRBV5-1 and TRBJ1-1, with 7 bases aligning to TRBD1. The CDR3 has 14 amino acids. Germline V gene data show CDR1 as SGHRS and CDR2 as YFSETQ. J gave up 4 bases and V 4 bases, and 7 bases lay outside the gene matches. The CDR3 DNA follows: TGCGCCAGCAGCCCGACAGGGAGCCTCACTGAAGCTTTCTTT. Protein: CASSPTGSLTEAFF.

The chain employs TRBV7-9 and TRBJ2-1, with TRBD1 matching 9 bases. The length of the CDR3 is 12 residues. With 9 bases clipped from V and 7 bases from J, the junction kept 4 bases outside the gene matches. Looked up from germline, CDR1 is SEHNR and CDR2 is FQNEAQ (reference sequence). CDR3 DNA: TGTGCCAGTGAGACAGGGGGAAATGAGCAGTTCTTC. It specifies CASETGGNEQFF.

This clone was detected a few times. The chain has TRBV27 and TRBJ2-2, with D maybe TRBD2 (6 bases). The CDR3 is 16 residues long. V shed 5 bases and J shed 3 bases, with 16 bases lying between them. Germline V gives CDR1 MNHEY, CDR2 SMNVEV (reference sequence). CDR3 DNA sequence: TGTGCCAGCAGTCCGCTGGGACTTGGTTACACCGGGGAGCTGTTTTTT. Encoded protein: CASSPLGLGYTGELFF.